This entry describes one TCR beta chain. Antigen specificity is unknown. Clinical Activity Scores of at least 3, NOSPECS grades of at least 4 and durations under 3 months characterized ophthalmopathy patients. The authors obtained PBMCs from roughly 10 ml of fresh peripheral blood. Regions amplified from RNA transcripts were the TCR beta CDR3 regions. With the HTBI primer set, the TCR CDR3 went through a first round of RT-PCR. TCRdb processed the multiplex PCR reads anew with MiXCR; each CDR3 protein has one entry. The profile shows fewer than 350,000 distinct CDR3 sequences, 15% to 20% of them singletons. This sample is part of a study of T cells in Graves' hyperthyroidism and ophthalmopathy. Broader study findings: Clonotypes that were expanded in thyroid above 0.001 mostly appeared in blood too. A model built on 13 V-J features separated ophthalmopathy from stable hyperthyroidism.

Input material: blood. This clonotype was obtained from a woman in her forties with Graves' ophthalmopathy.

The CDR3 sequence: CASRSGNGDSPQHF. The CDR3, as DNA: TGTGCCAGCCGCAGCGGGAACGGGGACAGCCCCCAGCATTTT. The chain has TRBV12-3 or TRBV12-4 and TRBJ1-5; TRBD1 agrees at 7 bases. The length of the CDR3 is 14 residues. Trimming cost V 8 bases and J 10 bases; bases outside gene matches: 14.